This record concerns one TCR beta chain sequence. Its antigen is unknown. Constant-region reverse primers amplified full-length variable regions, followed by semi-nested Nested Universal Primer A PCR. Via MiXCR, TCRdb re-called the 5' RACE reads, giving one row per CDR3 protein. The sample yields 30,000 to 40,000 distinct CDR3 sequences, roughly 26% seen once. V was shortened by 2 bases and J by 12 bases, with 27 bases between the two germline ends. The CDR3 covers 17 residues. Germline CDR1 SGDLS, CDR2 YYNGEE. Study-level points and caveats: Tumor memory CD4+ T cell TCR gene usage clustered with blood and lymph node memory CD4+ cells and lymph node naive CD4+ cells. The larger cohort examined one V-J beta rearrangement, not whole repertoires. Tumor Tregs overlapped most with tumor, then blood, naive CD4+ cells.

The sample consisted of naive CD4+ T cells sorted from a lymph node. The subset is: naive CD4+ T cells, CD4+CD45RA+CD25-. This chain joins TRBV9 and TRBJ2-1, with D possibly being TRBD1 or TRBD2 (5 bases each). This sequence was found in a female donor with breast cancer. The chain's CDR3 is CASSVSRDGVILEGQFF. CDR3 nucleotides: TGTGCCAGCAGCGTGTCGAGGGACGGGGTTATCTTGGAAGGGCAGTTCTTC.